The 5 T cell receptor beta chains below all came from one sample that was sequenced in a study of T cell clonality in common variable immunodeficiency. The table came from immunoSEQ multiplex PCR; TCRdb's copy has only in-frame clones and leaves some out. Recorded here are roughly 50,000 clones, none singletons. Material for sequencing was peripheral blood mononuclear cells. The receptors originated from a person between 18 and 75 years old in good health.

This clone was counted ten times or more. The read finishes 3 residues shy of the CDR3 end, and the germline J gene is used to complete it. The gene calls are TRBV19 and TRBJ2-5, with 8 bases fitting TRBD1. With V trimmed by 5 bases and J by 7 bases, 6 bases remained unmatched. Germline V gene sequence: CDR1 LNHDA, CDR2 SQIVND (reference sequence). This CDR3 comprises 13 residues. CDR3: CASSEDREATQYF. CDR3 bases read: TGTGCCAGTAGTGAGGACAGGGAGGCGACC. Drawing the rest from reference TRBV19 and TRBJ2-5, the complete variable domain is DGGITQSPKYLFRKEGQNVTLSCEQNLNHDAMYWYRQDPGQGLRLIYYSQIVNDFQKGDIAEGYSVSREKKESFPLTVTSAQKNPTAFYLCASSEDREATQYFGPGTRLLVL.

The table lists this clone with many counts. The read gets to within 3 residues of the CDR3 end, and the germline J gene fills in the rest. The chain employs TRBV6-2 or TRBV6-3 and TRBJ2-7; the match to TRBD2 covers 7 bases. This CDR3 has 16 amino acids. The ends lost 5 bases at V and 6 bases at J; junction bases unmatched: 16. In germline, CDR1 is MNHEY, CDR2 SVGEGT. The DNA read from the CDR3 is TGTGCCAGCAGTCACCTGGGGGGGAGACCGGTCGGCGAG. Translating gives CASSHLGGRPVGE. The complete CDR3 reads CASSHLGGRPVGEQYF.

As concerns this clone: One end of the junction fails to match germline, which may point to a read error. The read gets to within 3 residues of the CDR3 end, and the germline J gene fills in the rest. Distinct nucleotide sequences in the sample also encode this CDR3. This rearrangement joins TRBV5-6 to TRBJ1-3; possible D gene TRBD1, 5 bases. Germline CDR1 SGHDT, CDR2 YYEEEE. The CDR3 is 13 residues long. This CDR3 reads CASSSLGGNTIYF. CDR3 DNA (partial): TGTGCCAGCAGCTCTTTGGGGGGAAACACA.

This clone occurred a few times. The read comes to an end 3 residues before the CDR3 does, leaving the germline J gene to fill in the end. V and J are TRBV29-1 and TRBJ2-7; TRBD1 matches 9 bases. V shed 7 bases and J 0 bases; nucleotides not matched to a gene: 7. Germline V CDR1 and CDR2: SQVTM, ANQGSEA. The CDR3 is 14 amino acids. This chain's CDR3 is CSARGQGSSYEQYF. Partial CDR3 DNA: TGCAGCGCGCGCGGACAGGGGAGCTCCTACGAG.

Ten or more counts support this clone. The sequenced part of the CDR3 DNA is TGCGCCAGCAGCCTACCAAGTACAGCCAATGAG. This sequence encodes CASSLPSTANE. In full, the CDR3 reads CASSLPSTANEQFF. The V gene is TRBV5-1, the J gene TRBJ2-1; unclear D gene. The CDR3 goes on 3 residues after the read ends, and that part is filled in from the germline J gene. With 4 bases removed from V and 6 bases from J, the gap between germline ends came to 14 bases. Germline V gene lookup returns CDR1 SGHRS and CDR2 YFSETQ. The CDR3 spans 14 residues.